This is a list of T cell receptor beta chains from one sample in a study of metastatic and nonmetastatic thyroid tumors. TCRdb re-called the PCR reads via MiXCR. The repertoire holds 15,000 or so clones, about 28% seen once, with 3% to 5% in the top ten. Sequencing was performed on blood. These receptors were obtained from a female donor with papillary thyroid cancer or a benign thyroid nodule (not recorded which). Some clones in this sample may be carry-over from other donors' samples. CDR3s leave out the opening cysteine and the closing phenylalanine or tryptophan.

V gene | CDR3 protein
TRBV7-9 | ASSLVISGQETQY
TRBV19 | ASSSGQRYGYT
TRBV6-1 | ASSGRETLSYEQY
TRBV5-1 | ASSLEQGVGYT
TRBV6-2/TRBV6-3 | ASSTSPGYEQF
TRBV6-4 | ASSQGGSYGYT
TRBV19 | ASSRTVSTDTQY
TRBV2 | ASSVLTGEKLF
TRBV24-1 | ATSEDGSNEQL
TRBV20-1 | SATAGGPYEQY
TRBV28 | ASSLLKGAGNSPLH
TRBV2 | ASTRNPPLYNEQF
TRBV19 | ASSIVRVNTGELF
TRBV19 | ASSRGGTGELF
TRBV5-4 | ASSGPGGITDTQY
TRBV7-8 | ASSYSGNQPQH
TRBV13 | ASSSNYLMNTEAF
TRBV6-1 | ASSEIQGQGDEQF
TRBV19 | ASSLKGQITDTQY
TRBV30 | AWSDSGLNTEAF
TRBV20-1 | SAPWSFGSGYT
TRBV4-1 | ASSQWGGSTDTQS
TRBV2 | ASLQDSYMNTEAF
TRBV18 | ASSPPARTGELF
TRBV11-2 | ARSLDGRRGNEQF
TRBV7-2 | ASSLSGQRGNTEAF
TRBV20-1 | SASKGRARDTQY
TRBV11-3 | ASSLQGDTEAF
TRBV29-1 | SVEVFQETQY
TRBV5-1 | ASSLDVNYGYT
TRBV20-1 | SARDPGETKNIQY
TRBV6-5 | ASSYTGPTEAF